These 28 T cell receptor beta chains were all obtained from the same sample, sequenced in a study of cytomegalovirus exposure and HLA in healthy donors. Use of 60 Vbeta and 13 Jbeta primers characterized the PCR. Repertoires were generated with immunoSEQ multiplex PCR, while TCRdb's copy carries only in-frame clones and drops some. The table records around 67,000 clones, approximately 58% of them present only once. Material: PBMCs. The receptors were gathered from a woman in her fifties or sixties in good health and CMV-seronegative.

The V call is TRBV2, the J call TRBJ1-2; a weak D match, TRBD1 (5 bases). V lost 6 bases and J 6 bases, leaving 14 bases between the germline ends. From germline, CDR1 is SNHLY and CDR2 FYNNEI. The CDR3 consists of 13 residues. For the CDR3, the DNA is TGTGCCAGCAGGAATTGGGGGGTCGATGGCTACACCTTC. Translated: CASRNWGVDGYTF.

The chain uses TRBV5-6 and TRBJ2-7; D ambiguous. This CDR3 has 13 amino acids. CDR1 SGHDT and CDR2 YYEEEE come from the germline V gene. Deletions cut 4 bases from V and 3 bases from J, with 11 bases between. The CDR3 region is CASSDGFVYEQYF. Written as DNA, the CDR3 is TGTGCCAGCAGCGACGGGTTCGTCTACGAGCAGTACTTC.

The chain links TRBV27 to TRBJ2-7; D call uncertain. This CDR3 spans 18 amino acids. Between the trimmed V and J ends, which lost 5 bases and 6 bases, there was a span of 29 bases. The germline V gene encodes CDR1 MNHEY and CDR2 SMNVEV (reference sequence). The DNA of the CDR3 is TGTGCCAGCAGTCGAGAACTACCAGCAGCTCCCTTACGCGGCGAGCAGTACTTC. This translates into CASSRELPAAPLRGEQYF.

The chain employs TRBV28 and TRBJ1-4, with D possibly TRBD1 on 6 matching bases. CDR3 size: 15 residues. V lost 10 bases and J 8 bases, leaving 23 bases between the germline ends. The germline V gene has CDR1 MDHEN and CDR2 SYDVKM. CDR3 in amino acids: CATKGNRRRGEKLFF. DNA of the CDR3: TGTGCCACCAAGGGGAACAGGAGAAGGGGGGAAAAACTGTTTTTT.

The chain employs TRBV7-9 and TRBJ2-5, with a possible D match to TRBD1 (6 bases). The CDR3 totals 15 residues. Trimming took 0 bases from V and 3 from J, leaving 11 bases between them. Looked up from germline, CDR1 is SEHNR and CDR2 is FQNEAQ (reference sequence). The CDR3 nucleotides read TGTGCCAGCAGCTTAGCCGGACAGAAGAAAGAGACCCAGTACTTC. This encodes CASSLAGQKKETQYF.

The chain uses TRBV28 and TRBJ2-2; D unclear. The CDR3 contains 12 residues. Germline CDR1 MDHEN, CDR2 SYDVKM. With 5 bases removed from V and 2 bases from J, the gap between germline ends came to 3 bases. The CDR3 DNA sequence: TGTGCCAGCAGTGTAAACACCGGGGAGCTGTTTTTT. Translating gives CASSVNTGELFF.

V gene TRBV19 combines with J gene TRBJ1-1, with 9 bases fitting TRBD1. V lost 4 bases to trimming and J lost 4 bases; unmatched junction nucleotides: 13. The germline CDR1 and CDR2 sequences are LNHDA and SQIVND (reference sequence). The CDR3 consists of 17 residues. The chain's CDR3 is CASSSDRTGVTSTEAFF. The CDR3, as DNA: TGTGCCAGTAGTAGCGACCGGACAGGGGTGACGAGCACTGAAGCTTTCTTT.

This clone was detected a few times. This chain connects TRBV9 to TRBJ2-6; maybe TRBD2 (5 bases). The CDR3 contains 17 residues. Germline V gene sequence: CDR1 SGDLS, CDR2 YYNGEE. V was trimmed by 7 bases and J by 2 bases, leaving 19 bases between them. The DNA of the CDR3 is TGTGCCAGCGCCTACCGACCGGGGAGCCCTGGGGCCAACGTCCTGACTTTC. This translates into CASAYRPGSPGANVLTF.

The table lists this clone with a few counts. The chain combines TRBV5-6 with TRBJ1-2; 7 nucleotides agree with TRBD1. The CDR3 covers 13 residues. The V gene end was trimmed by 5 bases and the J gene end by 2 bases; junction bases not matched to a gene: 3. CDR1 SGHDT and CDR2 YYEEEE come from the germline V gene. The CDR3 DNA reads as TGTGCCAGCAGTCCGGACAGGAACTATGGCTACACCTTC. Protein product: CASSPDRNYGYTF.

The chain is built from TRBV2 and TRBJ2-1, with D perhaps TRBD1 (6 bases). CDR1 and CDR2 from the germline V gene are SNHLY and FYNNEI. The length of the CDR3 is 17 residues. Between the trimmed V and J ends, which lost 2 bases and 0 bases, there was a span of 14 bases. DNA of the CDR3: TGTGCCAGCAGTGAAACCCTACAGGGCCGCTCCTACAATGAGCAGTTCTTC. This gives the protein CASSETLQGRSYNEQFF.

The genes are TRBV18 and TRBJ2-7; possible D gene TRBD1, 6 bases. The CDR3 contains 13 residues. Germline CDR1 is KGHSH and CDR2 is LQKENI. The germline V and J ends were trimmed by 4 bases and 3 bases, with 10 bases remaining between them. CDR3 sequence (DNA): TGTGCCAGCTCACAGGGACAAGGCTACGAGCAGTACTTC. Amino acid sequence: CASSQGQGYEQYF.

This clone was seen a few times. V and J are TRBV6-5 and TRBJ2-6; D remains unclear. Trimming removed 8 bases from V and 3 bases from J, with 5 bases in between. This CDR3 has 12 residues. Germline CDR1 and CDR2: MNHEY and SVGAGI. For the CDR3, the DNA is TGTGCCAGCTCACATGGGGCCAACGTCCTGACTTTC. It codes for CASSHGANVLTF.

V usage is TRBV6-6 and J usage is TRBJ1-6; D gene unclear. Germline CDR1 MNHNY, CDR2 SVGAGI (reference sequence). Between the trimmed V and J ends, which lost 6 bases and 3 bases, there was a span of 6 bases. The CDR3 is made up of 13 amino acids. CDR3 DNA: TGTGCCAGCAGGGAGTTCTATAATTCACCCCTCCACTTT. This encodes CASREFYNSPLHF.

This rearrangement joins TRBV28 to TRBJ1-1; D uncertain. CDR1 and CDR2 from the germline V gene are MDHEN and SYDVKM. Trimming pared 5 bases from V and 0 bases from J, leaving 7 bases between. CDR3 length: 13 amino acids. CDR3 residues: CASSDGMNTEAFF. CDR3 nucleotide sequence: TGTGCCAGCAGTGACGGGATGAACACTGAAGCTTTCTTT.

The rearrangement uses TRBV4-3 and TRBJ1-1; D may be TRBD1 (6 bases). The CDR3 covers 14 residues. With 1 base removed from V and 4 bases from J, the gap between germline ends came to 10 bases. CDR1 and CDR2 from the germline V gene are LGHNA and YSLEER. CDR3 nucleotide sequence: TGCGCCAGCAGCCAAGGGCGCAGGGGCACTGAAGCTTTCTTT. This codes for CASSQGRRGTEAFF.

This chain uses TRBV7-9 with TRBJ1-1; D call uncertain. The V end was cut by 5 bases, the J end by 4 bases, with 14 bases between. Germline lookup yields CDR1 SEHNR and CDR2 FQNEAQ (reference sequence). This CDR3 is built from 14 residues. The CDR3 coding sequence is TGTGCCAGCAGCCTCGGTGAGGGTGGCACTGAAGCTTTCTTT. Translating gives CASSLGEGGTEAFF.

This rearrangement joins TRBV28 to TRBJ2-7; a weak D match, TRBD1 (5 bases). Germline loops: CDR1 MDHEN, CDR2 SYDVKM. The CDR3 spans 14 residues. V lost 7 bases, J lost 1 base, and 14 bases lay in between. CDR3 residues: CASMIPQGSYEQYF. The CDR3 nucleotides are TGTGCCAGCATGATTCCCCAGGGATCCTACGAGCAGTACTTC. Full variable domain (missing parts from reference TRBV28 and TRBJ2-7): DVKVTQSSRYLVKRTGEKVFLECVQDMDHENMFWYRQDPGLGLRLIYFSYDVKMKEKGDIPEGYSVSREKKERFSLILESASTNQTSMYLCASMIPQGSYEQYFGPGTRLTVT.

The V and J genes are TRBV4-3 and TRBJ1-4; 10 bases agree with TRBD1. CDR1 LGHNA and CDR2 YSLEER come from the germline V gene. V shed 3 bases, J shed 0 bases, and the junction held 10 bases outside the gene matches. This CDR3 is built from 19 residues. The CDR3 DNA reads as TGCGCCAGCAGCCACCCCGGGACAGGGGTCTTTGCAACTAATGAAAAACTGTTTTTT. Its protein product is CASSHPGTGVFATNEKLFF.

This clone is a singleton in its sample. The DNA for the CDR3 is TGTGCCAGCAGCGTAGCACTAGCCCCAGATACGCAGTATTTT. This translates into CASSVALAPDTQYF. V is TRBV9 and J is TRBJ2-3; D is perhaps TRBD2 (6 bases). Germline V lookup: CDR1 SGDLS, CDR2 YYNGEE. CDR3 length: 14 amino acids. V was cut by 0 bases and J by 4 bases, with 9 bases left in between.

The chain recombines TRBV18 with TRBJ2-7, with 10 bases fitting TRBD2. This CDR3 is 16 amino acids long. Trimming at V came to 3 bases and at J to 5 bases, leaving 10 bases not matched to a gene. Germline CDR1 reads KGHSH; CDR2 reads LQKENI. The CDR3 protein is CASSPRGRLAGDEQYF. The CDR3 nucleotides are TGTGCCAGCTCACCCCGGGGTAGACTAGCGGGCGACGAGCAGTACTTC.

The rearrangement uses TRBV6-5 and TRBJ2-7; 9 nucleotides line up with TRBD2. This CDR3 is 15 amino acids long. Unmatched junction bases numbered 13, after V lost 7 bases and J lost 6 bases. Germline V CDR1 and CDR2: MNHEY, SVGAGI. The CDR3 coding sequence is TGTGCCAGCAAGGGTAGGAGCGGGAGGCTATTCGAGCAGTACTTC. It specifies CASKGRSGRLFEQYF.

The chain links TRBV7-9 to TRBJ1-2, with a tentative D call TRBD1 (5 bases). The CDR3 contains 15 residues. V dropped 1 base and J dropped 3 bases, with 12 bases sitting between them. From germline, CDR1 is SEHNR and CDR2 FQNEAQ (reference sequence). The chain's CDR3 is CASSLDRTFHYGYTF. The CDR3 DNA reads TGTGCCAGCAGCTTAGACAGGACCTTCCACTATGGCTACACCTTC. Full variable domain (outside the CDR3, taken from reference TRBV7-9 and TRBJ1-2): DTGVSQNPRHKITKRGQNVTFRCDPISEHNRLYWYRQTLGQGPEFLTYFQNEAQLEKSRLLSDRFSAERPKGSFSTLEIQRTEQGDSAMYLCASSLDRTFHYGYTFGSGTRLTVV.

CDR3 bases: TGTGCCAGCAGTTACTCTTTCGGTGACAATGAGCAGTTCTTC. Translating gives CASSYSFGDNEQFF. The chain is built from TRBV6-5 and TRBJ2-1; no firm D call. Looked up from germline, CDR1 is MNHEY and CDR2 is SVGAGI. V gave up 0 bases and J gave up 5 bases, with 8 bases separating them. The CDR3 length is 14 residues.

The chain has TRBV30 and TRBJ1-5; TRBD1 might be the D (5 bases). CDR3 length: 15 amino acids. Deletions cut 7 bases from V and 0 bases from J, with 16 bases between. Germline V CDR1 and CDR2: GTSNPN, SVGIG (reference sequence). The CDR3 bases are TGTGCCTTATACCAAAGGGACTATAGCAATCAGCCCCAGCATTTT. Protein sequence: CALYQRDYSNQPQHF.

This rearrangement joins TRBV5-1 to TRBJ1-4; D is perhaps TRBD1 (6 bases). Trimming left V 3 bases short and J 4 bases short, with 13 bases between. Germline assignment: CDR1 SGHRS and CDR2 YFSETQ. The CDR3 sequence is 15 residues long. The CDR3 nucleotides read TGCGCCAGCAGCTACCTGACAGGAAATAATGAAAAACTGTTTTTT. This sequence encodes CASSYLTGNNEKLFF.

The chain recombines TRBV10-3 with TRBJ2-1; possibly TRBD2 for D (6 bases). Germline V gene sequence: CDR1 ENHRY, CDR2 SYGVKD. The CDR3 length is 15 residues. Trimming cost V 7 bases and J 5 bases, with 18 bases left between them. The CDR3 loop reads CAITRGREIHNEQFF. DNA for the CDR3: TGTGCCATCACCCGCGGACGGGAGATTCACAATGAGCAGTTCTTC.

The genes are TRBV28 and TRBJ1-1; 11 bases map to TRBD1. Germline V lookup: CDR1 MDHEN, CDR2 SYDVKM. The CDR3 length is 15 residues. Unmatched junction bases numbered 10, after V lost 7 bases and J lost 6 bases. CDR3 sequence reads: CASTGQGAQVAEAFF. The CDR3, as DNA: TGTGCCAGCACCGGACAGGGGGCACAAGTGGCTGAAGCTTTCTTT. The full variable domain, its missing parts supplied by reference TRBV28 and TRBJ1-1, is DVKVTQSSRYLVKRTGEKVFLECVQDMDHENMFWYRQDPGLGLRLIYFSYDVKMKEKGDIPEGYSVSREKKERFSLILESASTNQTSMYLCASTGQGAQVAEAFFGQGTRLTVV.

CDR3 residues: CASSADRDAGYTF. The CDR3 DNA reads as TGTGCCAGCAGCGCCGACAGAGACGCTGGCTACACCTTC. The V and J genes are TRBV7-2 and TRBJ1-2; D is perhaps TRBD1 (5 bases). The CDR3 consists of 13 residues. Per the germline V gene, CDR1 is SGHTA and CDR2 is FQGNSA. With 5 bases removed from V and 7 bases from J, the gap between germline ends came to 14 bases.